One and the same sample provided the 24 T cell receptor beta chains below, sequenced in a study of T cells expressing NK-cell markers. TCRdb re-called the 5' RACE reads and gives one entry per CDR3 protein, without DNA. The repertoire table contains approximately 150,000 distinct CDR3 sequences. Specimen: blood T cells: a sorted CD56 or NKG2C T cell subset, CD4+ or CD8+ T cells, or bulk PBMC T cells (not recorded which). The receptors come from a man younger than 35 in good health.

V and J are TRBV20-1 and TRBJ1-2. CDR3 length: 11 amino acids. Looked up from germline, CDR1 is DFQATT and CDR2 is SNEGSKA (reference sequence). The CDR3 protein is CSAAVRDGYTF.

This chain uses TRBV27 with TRBJ2-2; absent DNA, TCRdb's TRBD1 call cannot be checked. The CDR3 has 13 residues. Germline values: CDR1 MNHEY, CDR2 SMNVEV (reference sequence). CDR3: CASSSRDPGELFF.

The V gene is TRBV30, the J gene TRBJ2-1; no DNA is available, so the TRBD2 call from TCRdb remains unchecked. Germline CDR1 GTSNPN, CDR2 SVGIG (reference sequence). The CDR3 sequence is 12 residues long. The CDR3 loop reads CAWSVGGTEQFF. The full variable domain, completed using reference TRBV30 and TRBJ2-1, is SQTIHQWPATLVQPVGSPLSLECTVEGTSNPNLYWYRQAAGRGLQLLFYSVGIGQISSEVPQNLSASRPQDRQFILSSKKLLLSDSGFYLCAWSVGGTEQFFGPGTRLTVL.

The rearrangement joins TRBV5-1 to TRBJ2-6; with no DNA, the TCRdb D assignment of TRBD1 cannot be verified. There are 17 residues in the CDR3. Looked up from germline, CDR1 is SGHRS and CDR2 is YFSETQ. The CDR3 spells CASSPGHPRSGANVLTF.

This chain connects TRBV6-1 to TRBJ2-1. The CDR3 sequence is 13 residues long. The germline CDR1 and CDR2 sequences are MNHNS and SASEGT. The CDR3 loop is CASSESPYNEQFF.

The genes are TRBV14 and TRBJ2-1; lacking DNA, the TRBD2 call made by TCRdb goes unchecked. The CDR3 has 19 residues. Germline V gene lookup returns CDR1 SGHDN and CDR2 FVKESK. CDR3 protein: CASSQSSSGRPHSYNEQFF.

The chain has TRBV15 and TRBJ1-5. Germline V CDR1 and CDR2: LNHNV, YYDKDF (reference sequence). The CDR3 length is 14 residues. CDR3: CATTASRSNQPQHF.

V gene TRBV12-3 or TRBV12-4 combines with J gene TRBJ2-3; TCRdb calls TRBD1, which cannot be checked without DNA. The CDR3 is made up of 14 amino acids. The CDR3 sequence: CASSTPPRGDTQYF.

V gene TRBV5-4 combines with J gene TRBJ2-1; TCRdb picks TRBD2, but there is no DNA to check that call. The CDR3 contains 16 residues. Germline V lookup: CDR1 SGHNT, CDR2 YYREEE (reference sequence). This CDR3 is CASRGGASGTHNEQFF.

The CDR3 here is CASAVGLGGLNEQFF. The V and J genes are TRBV4-3 and TRBJ2-1; TCRdb's assignment of TRBD2 cannot be checked, as there is no DNA. CDR3 length equals 15 residues. Germline CDR1 LGHNA, CDR2 YSLEER.

This chain joins TRBV29-1 and TRBJ2-7. The CDR3 contains 16 residues. Germline values: CDR1 SQVTM, CDR2 ANQGSEA. CDR3 residues: CSVEDARTSNSYEQYF.

The chain combines TRBV7-2 with TRBJ2-7; TCRdb picks TRBD1, but there is no DNA to check that call. Per germline, CDR1 SGHTA and CDR2 FQGNSA. There are 15 residues in the CDR3. CDR3 loop: CASSLARTGGDEQYF.

The rearrangement joins TRBV6-4 to TRBJ2-1; TCRdb calls TRBD1, which cannot be checked without DNA. CDR1 and CDR2 (germline): MRHNA, SNTAGT. The CDR3 is made up of 11 amino acids. The CDR3 sequence: CASSGRGAKFF.

The chain couples TRBV12-3 or TRBV12-4 to TRBJ2-3. The CDR3 sequence is 14 residues long. The CDR3 loop is CASRSANRVDTQYF.

The V and J genes are TRBV4-3 and TRBJ2-3; the D call from TCRdb, TRBD2, cannot be confirmed without DNA. The length of the CDR3 is 17 residues. CDR1 is LGHNA and CDR2 is YSLEER in the germline V gene. This CDR3 reads CASSPSPGLAGADTQYF.

V and J are TRBV27 and TRBJ2-7. The germline V gene has CDR1 MNHEY and CDR2 SMNVEV (reference sequence). This CDR3 has 12 amino acids. CDR3 in amino acids: CASTDRRNEQYF.

The J gene is TRBJ2-1, the V gene TRBV20-1; TCRdb indicates TRBD2, and absent DNA this call remains unverified. The length of the CDR3 is 15 residues. Germline V gene sequence: CDR1 DFQATT, CDR2 SNEGSKA (reference sequence). The CDR3: CSAKESGTGYNEQFF.

The V call is TRBV7-9, the J call TRBJ1-5. The length of the CDR3 is 17 residues. CDR1 SEHNR and CDR2 FQNEAQ come from the germline V gene (reference sequence). CDR3 sequence: CASSLLPLGDLSQPQHF. The variable domain in full, with the rest retrieved from reference TRBV7-9 and TRBJ1-5, is DTGVSQNPRHKITKRGQNVTFRCDPISEHNRLYWYRQTLGQGPEFLTYFQNEAQLEKSRLLSDRFSAERPKGSFSTLEIQRTEQGDSAMYLCASSLLPLGDLSQPQHFGDGTRLSIL.

This sequence joins TRBV12-3 or TRBV12-4 and TRBJ2-1. The CDR3 has 12 amino acids. CDR3 protein: CASSPGREKQFF.

This chain links TRBV14 with TRBJ2-1; the D call of TRBD2 rests on TCRdb alone, since no DNA is present to check it. The CDR3 consists of 22 residues. Germline V gene sequence: CDR1 SGHDN, CDR2 FVKESK. The CDR3 is CASSQGGWRTSGSLAGYNEQFF.

V usage is TRBV10-1 and J usage is TRBJ2-1; TCRdb outputs TRBD1, but without DNA this stays unchecked. Germline values: CDR1 WNHNN, CDR2 SYGVQD (reference sequence). The length of the CDR3 is 17 residues. The CDR3 loop reads CASSESIFPGTLNEQFF.

The V and J genes are TRBV25-1 and TRBJ2-3; TCRdb gives TRBD2 as the D gene, but with no DNA this cannot be confirmed. The CDR3 contains 15 residues. CDR1 and CDR2 from the germline V gene are MGHDK and SYGVNS. CDR3 protein: CASSVVAGASDTQYF.

J is TRBJ1-5 and V is TRBV5-6; TCRdb gives TRBD1 as the D gene, but with no DNA this cannot be confirmed. The CDR3 extends over 13 amino acids. The germline CDR1 and CDR2 sequences are SGHDT and YYEEEE. CDR3 in amino acids: CASSAGSHQPQHF.

The chain combines TRBV5-1 with TRBJ2-7; TCRdb indicates TRBD1, and absent DNA this call remains unverified. This CDR3 spans 13 amino acids. Germline assignment: CDR1 SGHRS and CDR2 YFSETQ. CDR3 in amino acids: CASSSRVRDEQYF.